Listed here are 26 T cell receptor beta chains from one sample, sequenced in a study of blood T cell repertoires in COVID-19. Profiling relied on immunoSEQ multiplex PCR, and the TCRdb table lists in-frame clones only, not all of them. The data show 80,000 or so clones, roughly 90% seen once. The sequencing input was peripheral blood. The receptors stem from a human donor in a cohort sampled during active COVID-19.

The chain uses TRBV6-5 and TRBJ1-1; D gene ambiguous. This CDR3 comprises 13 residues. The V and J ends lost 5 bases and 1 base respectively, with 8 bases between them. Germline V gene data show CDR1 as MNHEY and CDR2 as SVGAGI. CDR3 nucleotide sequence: TGTGCCAGCAGTCCTCAGAAGAACACTGAAGCTTTCTTT. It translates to CASSPQKNTEAFF.

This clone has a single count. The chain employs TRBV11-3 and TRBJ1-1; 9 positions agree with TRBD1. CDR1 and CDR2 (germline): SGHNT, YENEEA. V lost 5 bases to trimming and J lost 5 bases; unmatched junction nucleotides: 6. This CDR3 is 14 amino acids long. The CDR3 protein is CASSPGQGVTEAFF. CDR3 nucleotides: TGTGCCAGCAGCCCGGGACAGGGAGTTACTGAAGCTTTCTTT. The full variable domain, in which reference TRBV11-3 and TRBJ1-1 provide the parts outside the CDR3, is EAGVVQSPRYKIIEKKQPVAFWCNPISGHNTLYWYLQNLGQGPELLIRYENEEAVDDSQLPKDRFSAERLKGVDSTLKIQPAELGDSAVYLCASSPGQGVTEAFFGQGTRLTVV.

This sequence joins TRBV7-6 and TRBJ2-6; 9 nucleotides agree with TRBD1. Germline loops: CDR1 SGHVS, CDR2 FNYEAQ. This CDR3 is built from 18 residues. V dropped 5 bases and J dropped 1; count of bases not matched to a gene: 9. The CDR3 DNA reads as TGTGCCAGCAGCACAGGACAGGGGCTAGGGTCTGGGGCCAACGTCCTGACTTTC. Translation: CASSTGQGLGSGANVLTF.

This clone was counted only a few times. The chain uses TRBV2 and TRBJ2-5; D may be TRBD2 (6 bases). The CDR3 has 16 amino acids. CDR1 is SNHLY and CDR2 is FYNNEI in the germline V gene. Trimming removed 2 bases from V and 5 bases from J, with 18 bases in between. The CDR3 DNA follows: TGTGCCAGCAGTGAATATGGCGGGGCTACCCCGGAGACCCAGTACTTC. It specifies CASSEYGGATPETQYF.

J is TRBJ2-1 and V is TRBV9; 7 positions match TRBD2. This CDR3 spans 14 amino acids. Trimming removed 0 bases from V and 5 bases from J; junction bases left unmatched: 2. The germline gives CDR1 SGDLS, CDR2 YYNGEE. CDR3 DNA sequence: TGTGCCAGCAGCGTAGGCCTAGCGGACAATGAGCAGTTCTTC. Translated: CASSVGLADNEQFF. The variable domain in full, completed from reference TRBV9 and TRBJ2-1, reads DSGVTQTPKHLITATGQRVTLRCSPRSGDLSVYWYQQSLDQGLQFLIQYYNGEERAKGNILERFSAQQFPDLHSELNLSSLELGDSALYFCASSVGLADNEQFFGPGTRLTVL.

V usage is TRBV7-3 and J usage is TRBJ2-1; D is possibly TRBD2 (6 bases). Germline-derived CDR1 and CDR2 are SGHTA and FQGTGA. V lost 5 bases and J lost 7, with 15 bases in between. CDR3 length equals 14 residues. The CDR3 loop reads CASSPYRDSNEQFF. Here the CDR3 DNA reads TGTGCCAGCAGCCCGTACCGGGACTCTAATGAGCAGTTCTTC.

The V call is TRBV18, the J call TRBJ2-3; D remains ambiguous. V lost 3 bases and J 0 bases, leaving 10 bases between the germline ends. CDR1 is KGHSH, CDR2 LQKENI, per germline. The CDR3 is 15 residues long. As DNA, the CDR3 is TGTGCCAGCTCACCTGACATAATAAGCACAGATACGCAGTATTTT. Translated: CASSPDIISTDTQYF.

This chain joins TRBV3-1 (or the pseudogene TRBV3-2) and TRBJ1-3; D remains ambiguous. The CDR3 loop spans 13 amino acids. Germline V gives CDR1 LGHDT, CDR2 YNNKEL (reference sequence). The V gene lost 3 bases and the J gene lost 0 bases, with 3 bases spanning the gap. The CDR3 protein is CASSQRSGNTIYF. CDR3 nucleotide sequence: TGTGCCAGCAGCCAGCGCTCTGGAAACACCATATATTTT.

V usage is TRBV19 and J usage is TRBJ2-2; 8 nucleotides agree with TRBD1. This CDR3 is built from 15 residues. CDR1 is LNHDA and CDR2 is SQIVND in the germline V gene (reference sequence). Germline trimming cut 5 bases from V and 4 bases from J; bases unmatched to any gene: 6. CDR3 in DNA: TGTGCCAGTAGTGTGCAGGGGGCGGGCACCGGGGAGCTGTTTTTT. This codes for CASSVQGAGTGELFF.

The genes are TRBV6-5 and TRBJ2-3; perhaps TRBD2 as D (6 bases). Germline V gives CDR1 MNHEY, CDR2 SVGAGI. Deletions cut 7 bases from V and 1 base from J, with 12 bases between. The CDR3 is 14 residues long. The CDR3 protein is CASKEGSGTDTQYF. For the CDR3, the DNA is TGTGCCAGCAAGGAGGGTTCGGGCACAGATACGCAGTATTTT.

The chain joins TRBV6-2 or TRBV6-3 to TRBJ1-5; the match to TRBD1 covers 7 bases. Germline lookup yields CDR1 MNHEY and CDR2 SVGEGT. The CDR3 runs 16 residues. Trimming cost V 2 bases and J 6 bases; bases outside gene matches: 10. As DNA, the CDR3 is TGTGCCAGCAGTTACACCGACAGGGCCCCTCGTCAGCCCCAGCATTTT. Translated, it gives CASSYTDRAPRQPQHF.

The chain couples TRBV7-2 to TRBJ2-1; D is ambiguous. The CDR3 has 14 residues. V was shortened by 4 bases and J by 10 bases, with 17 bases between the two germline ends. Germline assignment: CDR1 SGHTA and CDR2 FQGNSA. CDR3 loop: CASSSRTQTFEQFF. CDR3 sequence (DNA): TGTGCCAGCAGCTCCCGCACCCAAACATTCGAGCAGTTCTTC.

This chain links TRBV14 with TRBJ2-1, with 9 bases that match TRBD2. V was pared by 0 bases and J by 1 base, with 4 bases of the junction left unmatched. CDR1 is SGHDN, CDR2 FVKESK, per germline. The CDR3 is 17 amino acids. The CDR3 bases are TGTGCCAGCAGCCAAGAACAAACTAGCGGGTCCTACAATGAGCAGTTCTTC. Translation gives CASSQEQTSGSYNEQFF.

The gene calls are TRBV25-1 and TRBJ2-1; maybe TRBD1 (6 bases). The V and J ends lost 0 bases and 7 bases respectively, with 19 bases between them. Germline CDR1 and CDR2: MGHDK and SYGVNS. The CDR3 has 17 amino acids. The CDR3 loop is CASSEYPDRFRGNEQFF. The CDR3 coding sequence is TGTGCCAGCAGTGAATATCCCGACAGGTTTCGGGGTAATGAGCAGTTCTTC.

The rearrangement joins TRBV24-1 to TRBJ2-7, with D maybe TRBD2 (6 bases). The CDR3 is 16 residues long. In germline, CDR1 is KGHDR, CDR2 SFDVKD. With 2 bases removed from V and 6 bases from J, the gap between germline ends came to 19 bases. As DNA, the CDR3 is TGTGCCACCAGTGATTCGACGCTAGCGCCTAGAGGCGAGCAGTACTTC. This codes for CATSDSTLAPRGEQYF.

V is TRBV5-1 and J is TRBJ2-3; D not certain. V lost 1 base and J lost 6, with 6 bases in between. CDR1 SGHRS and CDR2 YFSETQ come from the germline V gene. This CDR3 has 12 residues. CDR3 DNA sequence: TGCGCCAGCAGCTTGAATCTTGATACGCAGTATTTT. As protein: CASSLNLDTQYF.

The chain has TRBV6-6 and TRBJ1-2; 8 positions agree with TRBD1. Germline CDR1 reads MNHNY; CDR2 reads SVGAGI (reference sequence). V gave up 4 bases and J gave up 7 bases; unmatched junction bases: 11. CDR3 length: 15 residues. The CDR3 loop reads CASSSGQGIYGGYTF. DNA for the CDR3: TGTGCCAGCAGTTCCGGACAGGGAATTTACGGTGGCTACACCTTC.

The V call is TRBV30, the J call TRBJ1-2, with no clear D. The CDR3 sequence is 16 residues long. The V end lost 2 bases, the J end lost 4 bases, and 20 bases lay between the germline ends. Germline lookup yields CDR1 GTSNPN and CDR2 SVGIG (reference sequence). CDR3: CAWSPLYLDTSYGYTF. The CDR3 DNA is TGTGCCTGGAGTCCCCTGTACCTCGACACTTCCTATGGCTACACCTTC.

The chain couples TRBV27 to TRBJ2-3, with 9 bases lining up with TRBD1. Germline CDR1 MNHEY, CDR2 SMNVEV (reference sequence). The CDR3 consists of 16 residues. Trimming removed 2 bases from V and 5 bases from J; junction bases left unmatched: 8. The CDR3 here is CASSLMSQGAQDTQYF. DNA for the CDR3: TGTGCCAGCAGTTTAATGTCACAGGGGGCCCAAGATACGCAGTATTTT.

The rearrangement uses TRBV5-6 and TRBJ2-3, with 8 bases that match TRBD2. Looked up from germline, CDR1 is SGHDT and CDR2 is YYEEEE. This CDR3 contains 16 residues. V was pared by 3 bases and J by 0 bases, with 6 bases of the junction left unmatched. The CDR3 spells CASSYTSGPSTDTQYF. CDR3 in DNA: TGTGCCAGCAGCTATACTAGCGGCCCTAGCACAGATACGCAGTATTTT.

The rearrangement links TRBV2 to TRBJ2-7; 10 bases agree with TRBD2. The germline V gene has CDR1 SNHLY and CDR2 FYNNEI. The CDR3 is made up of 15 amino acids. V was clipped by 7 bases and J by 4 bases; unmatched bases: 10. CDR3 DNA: TGTGCCAGCAAAAAACTAGCGGGAAACCCGTACGAGCAGTACTTC. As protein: CASKKLAGNPYEQYF.

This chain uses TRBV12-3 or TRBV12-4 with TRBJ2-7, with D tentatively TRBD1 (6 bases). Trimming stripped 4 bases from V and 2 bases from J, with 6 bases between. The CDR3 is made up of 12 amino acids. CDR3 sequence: CASSWTAYEQYF. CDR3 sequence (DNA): TGTGCCAGCAGTTGGACAGCCTACGAGCAGTACTTC.

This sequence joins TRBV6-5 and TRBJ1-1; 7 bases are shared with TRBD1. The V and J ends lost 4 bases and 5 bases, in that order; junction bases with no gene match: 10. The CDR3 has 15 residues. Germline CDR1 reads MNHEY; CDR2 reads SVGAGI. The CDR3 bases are TGTGCCAGCAGTTCTCAGAAAGGGGGCAGAACTGAAGCTTTCTTT. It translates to CASSSQKGGRTEAFF.

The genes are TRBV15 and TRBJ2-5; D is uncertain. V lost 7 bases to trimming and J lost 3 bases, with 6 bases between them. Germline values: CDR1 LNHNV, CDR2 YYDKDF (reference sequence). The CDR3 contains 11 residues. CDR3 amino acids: CATKNKETQYF. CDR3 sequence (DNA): TGTGCCACCAAAAACAAAGAGACCCAGTACTTC. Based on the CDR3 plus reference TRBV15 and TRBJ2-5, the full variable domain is DAMVIQNPRYQVTQFGKPVTLSCSQTLNHNVMYWYQQKSSQAPKLLFHYYDKDFNNEADTPDNFQSRRPNTSFCFLDIRSPGLGDTAMYLCATKNKETQYFGPGTRLLVL.

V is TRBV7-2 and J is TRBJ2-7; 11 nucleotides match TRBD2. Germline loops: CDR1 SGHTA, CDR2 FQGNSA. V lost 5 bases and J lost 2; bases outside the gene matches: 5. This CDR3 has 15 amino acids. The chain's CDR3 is CASSVPGLAAYEQYF. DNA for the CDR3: TGTGCCAGCAGCGTACCGGGACTAGCGGCCTACGAGCAGTACTTC.

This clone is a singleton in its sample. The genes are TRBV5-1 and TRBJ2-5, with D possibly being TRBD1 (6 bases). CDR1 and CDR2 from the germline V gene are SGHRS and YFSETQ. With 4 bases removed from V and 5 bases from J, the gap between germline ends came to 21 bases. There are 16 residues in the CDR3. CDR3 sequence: CASSQEDSPRSETQYF. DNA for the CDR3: TGCGCCAGCAGCCAAGAGGACAGTCCTCGCTCGGAGACCCAGTACTTC.